This TCR beta chain was captured by sequencing in a study of blood T cells in healthy people across ages. V lost 4 bases and J 5 bases, leaving 14 bases between the germline ends. CDR3 length: 15 residues. Germline values: CDR1 LGHNA, CDR2 YSLEER. A J-beta primer mix and a sample-barcoded 5' primer were used in a second PCR of about 7 to 12 cycles. TCRdb independently ran MiXCR on the 5' RACE reads; one entry per CDR3 protein. There are 1,800,000 or so distinct CDR3 sequences in the sample; more than 35% occur only once, and 23% lies in the top ten. The clonotype originates from a human donor in good health. The rearrangement uses TRBV4-3 and TRBJ2-2; possibly TRBD1 for D (5 bases). What was sequenced was blood. This CDR3 reads CASSPRTITTGELFF. DNA of the CDR3: TGCGCCAGCAGCCCCCGGACAATTACTACCGGGGAGCTGTTTTTT.